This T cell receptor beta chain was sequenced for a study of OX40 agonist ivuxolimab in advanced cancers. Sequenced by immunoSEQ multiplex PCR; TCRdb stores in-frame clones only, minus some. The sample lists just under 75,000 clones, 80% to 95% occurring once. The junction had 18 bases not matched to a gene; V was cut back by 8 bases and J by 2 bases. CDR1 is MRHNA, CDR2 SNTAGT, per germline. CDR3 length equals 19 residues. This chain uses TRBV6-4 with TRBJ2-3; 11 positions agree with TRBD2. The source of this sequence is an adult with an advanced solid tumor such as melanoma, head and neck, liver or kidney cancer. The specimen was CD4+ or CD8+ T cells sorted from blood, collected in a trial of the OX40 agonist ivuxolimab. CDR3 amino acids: CASSRSALAGGGITDTQYF. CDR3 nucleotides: TGTGCCAGCTCCCGAAGCGCCCTAGCGGGAGGCGGGATCACAGATACGCAGTATTTT.